A single sample gave rise to the 3 T cell receptor beta chains below, sequenced in a study of T cell changes during pregnancy in multiple sclerosis (dated by TCRdb to the late 2010s). Receptors were amplified or captured by the immunoSEQ multiplex PCR assay. The clones in this table, taken by TCRdb from immuneACCESS, are in-frame only. Not every clone is retained; where verified, under half of the shortfall comes from an unresolved V gene, and the cause of the rest is unknown. The sample table records over 50,000 clones; roughly nine tenths of these occur just once. The ten largest clones add up to 0.38% of the sample. Material: CD4+ T cells from peripheral blood mononuclear cells, obtained in the third trimester of pregnancy. The source is a female donor with multiple sclerosis, enrolled in a pregnancy study.

This clone was seen a single time. This sequence joins TRBV5-1 and TRBJ2-2, with D possibly being TRBD1 (5 bases). V was cut by 2 bases and J by 7 bases, with 15 bases left in between. Per the germline V gene, CDR1 is SGHRS and CDR2 is YFSETQ. This CDR3 comprises 15 residues. CDR3 loop: CASSFPQGGYGELFF. Written as DNA, the CDR3 is TGCGCCAGCAGCTTCCCGCAGGGTGGTTACGGGGAGCTGTTTTTT.

The J gene is TRBJ2-5, the V gene TRBV14; TRBD2 matches 15 bases. The CDR3 totals 17 residues. The trim removed 3 bases at V and 3 bases at J, leaving 5 bases unmatched. Germline-derived CDR1 and CDR2 are SGHDN and FVKESK. CDR3 loop: CASSHYRTSGGEETQYF. The CDR3 DNA follows: TGTGCCAGCAGCCACTACCGGACTAGCGGGGGGGAAGAGACCCAGTACTTC.

The V gene is TRBV6-6, the J gene TRBJ1-4; D is uncertain. From germline, CDR1 is MNHNY and CDR2 SVGAGI (reference sequence). Trimming stripped 6 bases from V and 8 bases from J, with 19 bases between. The CDR3 has 15 residues. The CDR3 reads CASRDGRRVWEKLFF. CDR3 nucleotides: TGTGCCAGCAGGGACGGGAGGCGGGTTTGGGAAAAACTGTTTTTT.